The next 11 T cell receptor beta chains were all read from a single sample in a study of long-term antiretroviral therapy in people with HIV. Run at survey level, the immunoSEQ assay was version v3.0. Using immunoSEQ multiplex PCR, the repertoire was profiled, and TCRdb retains in-frame clones only, with some absent. Among about 23,000 clones listed, 65% to 85% were seen once. The source material was unsorted PBMCs, sampled 1.5 years after starting antiretroviral therapy. Source of these receptors: a man aged 30 to 39 with HIV.

The genes are TRBV4-3 and TRBJ1-1, with 7 bases that match TRBD1. This CDR3 has 15 residues. Per the germline V gene, CDR1 is LGHNA and CDR2 is YSLEER. The V segment lost 0 bases and the J segment 3 bases; nucleotides outside the gene matches: 4. The CDR3 spells CASSQDEGADTEAFF. CDR3 DNA: TGCGCCAGCAGCCAAGATGAGGGGGCTGACACTGAAGCTTTCTTT.

The chain is built from TRBV27 and TRBJ1-3, with 7 bases matching TRBD1. Germline V gene lookup returns CDR1 MNHEY and CDR2 SMNVEV (reference sequence). After removal of 6 bases from V and 3 bases from J, the junction contained 8 bases not matched to a gene. CDR3 length: 15 residues. CDR3 DNA sequence: TGTGCCAGCAGGCTCGCACAGGGGTTTGGAAACACCATATATTTT. The encoded protein is CASRLAQGFGNTIYF.

This clone was seen only once. The V and J genes are TRBV4-1 and TRBJ2-7, with D possibly TRBD1 on 6 matching bases. The CDR3 consists of 17 residues. Germline V lookup: CDR1 MGHRA, CDR2 YSYEKL. V gave up 1 base and J gave up 1 base, with 17 bases separating them. The CDR3 region is CASSQGATGTPSYEQYF. CDR3 DNA: TGCGCCAGCAGCCAAGGAGCTACCGGGACACCATCCTACGAGCAGTACTTC.

The V gene is TRBV5-1, the J gene TRBJ2-6; 7 bases map to TRBD1. The CDR3 length is 15 residues. CDR1 and CDR2 (germline): SGHRS, YFSETQ. Trimming took 7 bases from V and 0 from J; bases not matched to a gene: 4. The CDR3 DNA follows: TGCGCCAGCTGGGACAGTGGCTCTGGGGCCAACGTCCTGACTTTC. Translated, it gives CASWDSGSGANVLTF.

The rearrangement joins TRBV30 to TRBJ1-2; 8 bases fit TRBD1. Losses at the gene ends were 3 bases for V and 6 bases for J; bases not matched to a gene: 6. CDR1 is GTSNPN, CDR2 SVGIG, per germline (reference sequence). CDR3 length: 13 residues. The CDR3 region has the DNA TGTGCCTGGAGCAAACGGACAGGGCATGGCTACACCTTC. This sequence encodes CAWSKRTGHGYTF. The full variable domain, in which reference TRBV30 and TRBJ1-2 provide the parts outside the CDR3, is SQTIHQWPATLVQPVGSPLSLECTVEGTSNPNLYWYRQAAGRGLQLLFYSVGIGQISSEVPQNLSASRPQDRQFILSSKKLLLSDSGFYLCAWSKRTGHGYTFGSGTRLTVV.

The chain has TRBV5-6 and TRBJ2-7; D is possibly TRBD1 or TRBD2 (6 bases each). CDR3 size: 16 residues. The V and J ends lost 0 bases and 0 bases respectively, with 13 bases between them. Germline V CDR1 and CDR2: SGHDT, YYEEEE. CDR3: CASSLGPGANSYEQYF. The DNA of the CDR3 is TGTGCCAGCAGCTTGGGTCCGGGGGCTAACTCCTACGAGCAGTACTTC.

A single count supports this clone. The chain is built from TRBV5-6 and TRBJ2-7; D perhaps matches TRBD1 (6 bases). This CDR3 has 15 amino acids. Per the germline V gene, CDR1 is SGHDT and CDR2 is YYEEEE. Trimming stripped 5 bases from V and 0 bases from J, with 15 bases between. In nucleotides, the CDR3 is TGTGCCAGCAGGGGCCGGGACACCCGCTCCTACGAGCAGTACTTC. This sequence encodes CASRGRDTRSYEQYF.

This clone turned up a few times. The gene calls are TRBV19 and TRBJ1-3, with D unresolved. Looked up from germline, CDR1 is LNHDA and CDR2 is SQIVND (reference sequence). The CDR3 totals 15 residues. The V gene lost 3 bases and the J gene lost 0 bases, with 9 bases spanning the gap. The DNA for the CDR3 is TGTGCCAGTAGTATCGGCGAAATCTCTGGAAACACCATATATTTT. Its protein product is CASSIGEISGNTIYF.

The chain couples TRBV6-1 to TRBJ2-7, with 8 bases matching TRBD1. The CDR3 sequence is 15 residues long. Trimming cost V 4 bases and J 2 bases; bases outside gene matches: 7. CDR1 is MNHNS and CDR2 is SASEGT in the germline V gene. The CDR3 nucleotides read TGTGCCAGCAGTGGGCGGGACAGGACTACCTACGAGCAGTACTTC. It encodes CASSGRDRTTYEQYF.

The rearrangement links TRBV30 to TRBJ2-1; 7 bases are shared with TRBD1. The ends lost 0 bases at V and 7 bases at J; junction bases unmatched: 12. There are 16 residues in the CDR3. Germline lookup yields CDR1 GTSNPN and CDR2 SVGIG (reference sequence). CDR3 loop: CAWSVPDRNLKNEQFF. The CDR3, as DNA: TGTGCCTGGAGTGTACCGGACAGGAACCTTAAGAATGAGCAGTTCTTC.

The chain uses TRBV14 and TRBJ2-7; D is uncertain. This CDR3 spans 14 amino acids. Looked up from germline, CDR1 is SGHDN and CDR2 is FVKESK. V lost 4 bases, J lost 2 bases, and 12 bases lay in between. The CDR3 sequence is CASSPLGLAYEQYF. The CDR3 DNA reads TGTGCCAGCAGCCCCTTGGGTCTAGCCTACGAGCAGTACTTC. Full variable domain (outside the CDR3, taken from reference TRBV14 and TRBJ2-7): EAGVTQFPSHSVIEKGQTVTLRCDPISGHDNLYWYRRVMGKEIKFLLHFVKESKQDESGMPNNRFLAERTGGTYSTLKVQPAELEDSGVYFCASSPLGLAYEQYFGPGTRLTVT.